A selection of T cell receptor beta chains follows, all from one sample in a study of shared clonotypes between healthy human individuals. Clones were read by immunoSEQ multiplex PCR, and TCRdb kept only the in-frame ones, dropping some. The profile shows around 1.4 million clones, 98% of them singletons. The sequenced sample consisted of naive CD4+ T cells sorted from blood. Every receptor here comes from a man aged 30-40 years in good health. Both conserved end residues are part of each CDR3.

TRBJ2-3 | TRBV5-8 | CASSLPATDTQYF
TRBJ2-7 | TRBV9 | CASSVGQSLIYEQYF
TRBJ2-7 | TRBV5-4 | CASSLQVGGTHEQYF
TRBJ1-1 | TRBV2 | CASSYDRHHEAFF
TRBJ2-1 | TRBV4-3 | CASSQRPGAGLPQQFF
TRBJ2-2 | TRBV9 | CASSGLAVTGELFF
TRBJ1-1 | TRBV5-4 | CASSPGQGLAEAFF
TRBJ1-2 | TRBV9 | CASSRTGNYGYTF
TRBJ2-1 | TRBV6-1 | CASSEPGTRLRNEQFF
TRBJ2-2 | TRBV28 | CASIPTPGTNAGELFF
TRBJ2-7 | TRBV6-5 | CASSYTGQGNEQYF
TRBJ2-2 | TRBV6-1 | CASSDYGGVGTGELFF
TRBJ2-1 | TRBV19 | CASSTGTSGRFRYNEQFF
TRBJ2-7 | TRBV27 | CASSRRGTYEQYF
TRBJ2-1 | TRBV7-9 | CASSGIEGAYNEQFF
TRBJ1-2 | TRBV4-2 | CASSQDKWGSNYGYTF
TRBJ2-1 | TRBV28 | CASRGVGSYNEQFF
TRBJ2-2 | TRBV6-6 | CASSYLGTGELFF
TRBJ2-7 | TRBV28 | CARQASGRTGEQYF
TRBJ2-5 | TRBV7-3 | CASSPGRGRETQYF
TRBJ1-2 | TRBV19 | CASSPVGYGYTF
TRBJ2-5 | TRBV6-5 | CASRRAGVIGETQYF
TRBJ2-5 | TRBV7-9 | CASLTGTSLGETQYF
TRBJ1-5 | TRBV7-9 | CASSLDSHQPQHF
TRBJ1-1 | TRBV9 | CASSAPGLNTEAFF
TRBJ2-2 | TRBV5-1 | CASHLKLGTGELFF
TRBJ2-7 | TRBV19 | CASSPGRAYEQYF
TRBJ2-1 | TRBV28 | CASSFRGRMGNEQFF
TRBJ2-5 | TRBV18 | CASSPSRSGETQYF
TRBJ2-3 | TRBV18 | CASSPSSLRAADTQYF
TRBJ2-2 | TRBV6-6 | CASGSGTANTGELFF
TRBJ2-2 | TRBV30 | CAWSRGPVGKTNTGELFF
TRBJ2-3 | TRBV10-3 | CATRMVDTQYF
TRBJ1-2 | TRBV6-1 | CASNENYGYTF
TRBJ1-5 | TRBV15 | CATSRTFGGYNQPQHF
TRBJ2-5 | TRBV7-2 | CASSLIGETQYF
TRBJ2-7 | TRBV5-1 | CASSLGTIIYEQYF